This T cell receptor (beta chain) was sequenced in a study of blood T cell repertoires in COVID-19. At the level of the study: Sources were T cells, B-cell-depleted T cells, or PBMCs; the material itself was cDNA or gDNA.

Unmatched junction bases numbered 12, after V lost 5 bases and J lost 5 bases. Germline values: CDR1 SGHTA, CDR2 FQGTGA. The CDR3 covers 15 residues. In the source study's methods: The authors estimated nucleated cell counts from reference gene primer amplification. Here immunoSEQ multiplex PCR was the method, and the copy in TCRdb shows in-frame clones only, minus some. For V, J and clone size, that table is used; D and trimming come from the DNA. The sample lists over 250,000 clones, approximately 85% occurring once. This sequence was found in a man aged 50 to 60 with active or convalescent COVID-19. The J gene is TRBJ2-7, the V gene TRBV7-3; 7 nucleotides agree with TRBD2. The specimen sequenced was peripheral blood. In nucleotides, the CDR3 is TGTGCCAGCAGCCCGGGTGGCGGGAGTTCGGACGAGCAGTACTTC. It specifies CASSPGGGSSDEQYF.